This T cell receptor beta chain emerged from a study of T cell responses to AZD1222 COVID-19 vaccine (dated by TCRdb to the early 2020s). About the investigation overall: AZD1222 recipients with second doses at about 4 weeks or about 12 weeks were pooled, because spike-specific TCR depth and breadth did not differ between schedules. TCR sequencing covered roughly 230 trial participants: nearly 210 given two doses of AZD1222 and about 26 given two doses of MenACWY control vaccine. Trial participants were enrolled into age subgroups of 18-55, 56-69 and 70-plus years, which contained about 160, 30 and 59 TCR-sequenced participants, respectively. What the study reported, not specific to this receptor: Conclusions about previously exposed vaccinees are limited, since just a handful of AZD1222 recipients were seropositive for SARS-CoV-2 at baseline. Nearly half of unique spike-specific TCRs reportedly recognized epitopes outside regions mutated in the B.1.351 and B.1.1.7 variants. After two AZD1222 doses, both the breadth and the depth of spike-specific TCRs were significantly higher than at day 0 and than in MenACWY recipients. Participants were mostly white British, with more females than males. The authors suggested clonal diversity may have been underestimated. In the small 56-69-year group, the increase in depth fell short of significance, most likely because of low power. Vaccine-associated CD4 TCRs spanned the whole spike protein, with dominant responses in regions 160-218 and 743-854. No day 14 peak-response samples were available, so repertoires were characterized only after the peak T cell response.

The CDR3 holds 14 amino acids from the cysteine to the phenylalanine. Of the read, only the CDR3 DNA is kept; its 42 bases are in frame from base 1. Taken from the germline V gene (reference sequence), the CDR1 and CDR2 loops are LNHDA and SQIVND. After removal of 6 bases from V and 4 bases from J, the junction retains 3 bases not matched to a gene. The CDR3 regions of human TCRbeta chains were subjected to immunosequencing. On the study's bioinformatics: Repertoire TCRs were checked for matches against a reference library of SARS-CoV-2-specific TCRs that had been generated using the MIRA antigen-specificity platform. Breadth was defined as the fraction of unique TCRs that were SARS-CoV-2-associated. Depth was defined as the fraction of total T cells that were SARS-CoV-2-associated. Each spike-specific TCR was assigned to its reactive spike region and to a CD4 or CD8 class using the MIRA data. Log10-transformed breadth and depth values were compared by one-way ANOVA with Sidak's multiple comparisons tests. Sourced from immuneACCESS, this table was stored by TCRdb with only in-frame sequences that have V and J called. A share of the clones is absent; for the studies checked, an unresolved V gene accounts for under half, and the remainder has no known explanation. V and J calls and clone size are copied from that table; D and trimming were computed from the DNA. This sample is represented by approximately 110,000 clones; 70% to 90% of them were singletons. Less than 8% of the sample is held by the ten biggest clonotypes.

Explained via the paper, the time point label denotes: baseline before first vaccination. Samples from vaccinated people were obtained from the UK trials COV001 and COV002, which included a single-blind randomized controlled phase 2/3 trial of AZD1222 (ChAdOx1 nCoV-19) in healthy adults. For TCRbeta chain sequencing, PBMC samples were collected from trial participants at day 0 and at day 28 after the second dose. Regarding this clone: Its antigen remains undetermined. Base qualities were left out, and no much larger clone turns up one base away.

The chain couples TRBV19 to TRBJ2-4, and 10 bases in between align with TRBD2. Material: peripheral blood, obtained on day 0 of AZD1222 vaccination. The source of this sequence is an adult in good health. The CDR3 protein sequence reads: CASSQLAGKNIQYF. Here is the DNA: TGTGCCAGTAGCCAACTAGCGGGGAAAAACATTCAGTACTTC.